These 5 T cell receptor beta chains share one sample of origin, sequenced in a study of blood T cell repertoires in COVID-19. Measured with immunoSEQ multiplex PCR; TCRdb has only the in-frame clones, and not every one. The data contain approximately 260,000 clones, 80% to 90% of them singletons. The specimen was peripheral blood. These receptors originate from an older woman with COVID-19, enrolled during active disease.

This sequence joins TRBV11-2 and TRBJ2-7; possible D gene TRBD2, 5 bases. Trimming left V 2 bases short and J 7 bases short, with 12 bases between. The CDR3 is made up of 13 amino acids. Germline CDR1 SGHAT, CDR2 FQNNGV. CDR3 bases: TGTGCCAGCAGCTTAAATCACCCGGGGGAGCAGTACTTC. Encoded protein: CASSLNHPGEQYF.

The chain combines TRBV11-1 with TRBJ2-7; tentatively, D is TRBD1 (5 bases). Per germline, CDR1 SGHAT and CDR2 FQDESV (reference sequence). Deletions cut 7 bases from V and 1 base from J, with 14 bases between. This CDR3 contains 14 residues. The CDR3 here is CASKRGQTSYEQYF. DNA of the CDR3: TGTGCCAGCAAAAGGGGCCAGACATCCTACGAGCAGTACTTC. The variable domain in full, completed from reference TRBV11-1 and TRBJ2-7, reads EAEVAQSPRYKITEKSQAVAFWCDPISGHATLYWYRQILGQGPELLVQFQDESVVDDSQLPKDRFSAERLKGVDSTLKIQPAELGDSAMYLCASKRGQTSYEQYFGPGTRLTVT.

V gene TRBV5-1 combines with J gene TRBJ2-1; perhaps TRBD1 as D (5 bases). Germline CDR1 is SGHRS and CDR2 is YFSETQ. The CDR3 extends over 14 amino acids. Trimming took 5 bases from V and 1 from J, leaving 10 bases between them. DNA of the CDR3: TGCGCCAGCAGTTTTGACAGTTCCTACAATGAGCAGTTCTTC. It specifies CASSFDSSYNEQFF.

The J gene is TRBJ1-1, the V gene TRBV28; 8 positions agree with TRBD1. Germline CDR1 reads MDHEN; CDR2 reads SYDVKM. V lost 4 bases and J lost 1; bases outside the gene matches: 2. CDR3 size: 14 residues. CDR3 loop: CASSSGQGNTEAFF. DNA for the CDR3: TGTGCCAGCAGTTCCGGACAGGGGAACACTGAAGCTTTCTTT. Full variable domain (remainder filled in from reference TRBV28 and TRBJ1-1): DVKVTQSSRYLVKRTGEKVFLECVQDMDHENMFWYRQDPGLGLRLIYFSYDVKMKEKGDIPEGYSVSREKKERFSLILESASTNQTSMYLCASSSGQGNTEAFFGQGTRLTVV.

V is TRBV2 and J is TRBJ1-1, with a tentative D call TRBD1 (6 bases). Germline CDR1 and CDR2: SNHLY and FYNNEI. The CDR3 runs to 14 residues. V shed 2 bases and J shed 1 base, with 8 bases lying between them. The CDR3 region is CASSEKGQNTEAFF. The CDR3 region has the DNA TGTGCCAGCAGTGAAAAGGGACAGAACACTGAAGCTTTCTTT.